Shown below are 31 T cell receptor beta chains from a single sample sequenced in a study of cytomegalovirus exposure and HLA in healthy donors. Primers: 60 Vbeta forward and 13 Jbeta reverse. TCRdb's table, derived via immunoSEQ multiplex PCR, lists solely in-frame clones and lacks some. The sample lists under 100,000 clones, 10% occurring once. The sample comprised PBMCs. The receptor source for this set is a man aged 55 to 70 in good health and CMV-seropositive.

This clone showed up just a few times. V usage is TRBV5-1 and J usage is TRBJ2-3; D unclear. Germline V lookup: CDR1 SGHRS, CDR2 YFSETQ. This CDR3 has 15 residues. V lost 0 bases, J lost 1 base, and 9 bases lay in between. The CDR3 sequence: CASSLAGFGTDTQYF. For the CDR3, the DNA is TGCGCCAGCAGCTTGGCAGGTTTCGGCACAGATACGCAGTATTTT.

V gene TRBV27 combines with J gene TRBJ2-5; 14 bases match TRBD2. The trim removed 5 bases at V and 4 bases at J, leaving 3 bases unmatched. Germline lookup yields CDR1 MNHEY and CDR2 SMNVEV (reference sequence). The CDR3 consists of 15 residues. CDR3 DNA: TGTGCCAGCAGTCTTGGACTAGCGGGGGGAGAGACCCAGTACTTC. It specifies CASSLGLAGGETQYF.

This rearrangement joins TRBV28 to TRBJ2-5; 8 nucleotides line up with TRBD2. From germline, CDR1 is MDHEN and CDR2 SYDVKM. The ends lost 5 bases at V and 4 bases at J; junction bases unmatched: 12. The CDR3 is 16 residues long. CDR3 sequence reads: CASSPPLAGFAETQYF. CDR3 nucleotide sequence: TGTGCCAGCAGTCCCCCTTTAGCGGGGTTTGCAGAGACCCAGTACTTC.

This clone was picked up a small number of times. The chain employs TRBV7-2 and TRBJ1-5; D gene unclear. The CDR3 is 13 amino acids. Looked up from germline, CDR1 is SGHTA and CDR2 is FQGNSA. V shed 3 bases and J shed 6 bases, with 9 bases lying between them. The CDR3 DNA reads TGTGCCAGCAGCTTGGCGGCCGGTCAGCCCCAGCATTTT. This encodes CASSLAAGQPQHF.

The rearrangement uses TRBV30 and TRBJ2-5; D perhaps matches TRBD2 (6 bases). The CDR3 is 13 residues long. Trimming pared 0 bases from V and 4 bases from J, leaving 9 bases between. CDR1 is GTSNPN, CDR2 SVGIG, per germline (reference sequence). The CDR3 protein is CAWSVRLGETQYF. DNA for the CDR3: TGTGCCTGGAGTGTACGACTAGGAGAGACCCAGTACTTC.

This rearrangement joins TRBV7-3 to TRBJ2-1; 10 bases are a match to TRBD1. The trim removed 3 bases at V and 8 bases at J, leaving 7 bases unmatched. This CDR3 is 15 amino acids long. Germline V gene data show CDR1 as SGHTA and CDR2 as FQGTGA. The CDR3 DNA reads TGTGCCAGCAGCTTCCGGGACAGGGGTGGTCATGAGCAGTTCTTC. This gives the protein CASSFRDRGGHEQFF.

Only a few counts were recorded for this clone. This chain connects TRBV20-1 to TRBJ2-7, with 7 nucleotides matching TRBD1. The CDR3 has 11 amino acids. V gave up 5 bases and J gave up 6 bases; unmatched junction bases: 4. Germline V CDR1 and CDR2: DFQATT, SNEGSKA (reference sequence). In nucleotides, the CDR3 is TGCAGTGCTCGACAGGGCGGCGAGCAGTACTTC. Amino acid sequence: CSARQGGEQYF.

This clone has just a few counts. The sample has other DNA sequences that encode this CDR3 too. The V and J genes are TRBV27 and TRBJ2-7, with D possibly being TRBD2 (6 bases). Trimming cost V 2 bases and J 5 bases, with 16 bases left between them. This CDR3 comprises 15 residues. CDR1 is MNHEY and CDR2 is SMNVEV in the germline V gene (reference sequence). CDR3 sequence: CASSLEGTALDEQYF. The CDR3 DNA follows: TGTGCCAGCAGTTTAGAGGGGACTGCCCTGGACGAGCAGTACTTC.

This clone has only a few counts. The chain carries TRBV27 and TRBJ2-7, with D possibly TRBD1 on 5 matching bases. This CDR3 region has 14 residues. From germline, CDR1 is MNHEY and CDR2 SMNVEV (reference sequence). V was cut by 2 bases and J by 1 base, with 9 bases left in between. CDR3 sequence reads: CASSLGAGSYEQYV. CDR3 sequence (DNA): TGTGCCAGCAGTTTAGGAGCAGGGTCCTACGAGCAGTACGTC.

CDR3 DNA sequence: TGTGCCAGCAGTTTAATAGGACAGGGATCGAACACTGAAGCTTTCTTT. This gives the protein CASSLIGQGSNTEAFF. The chain couples TRBV28 to TRBJ1-1; 8 bases align to TRBD1. CDR1 is MDHEN and CDR2 is SYDVKM in the germline V gene. The junction had 6 bases not matched to a gene; V was cut back by 2 bases and J by 1 base. This CDR3 has 16 amino acids.

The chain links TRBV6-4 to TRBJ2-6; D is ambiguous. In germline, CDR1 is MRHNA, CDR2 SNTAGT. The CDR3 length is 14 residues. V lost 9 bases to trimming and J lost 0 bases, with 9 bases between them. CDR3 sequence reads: CASARSSGANVLTF. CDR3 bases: TGTGCCAGTGCTAGGAGCTCTGGGGCCAACGTCCTGACTTTC.

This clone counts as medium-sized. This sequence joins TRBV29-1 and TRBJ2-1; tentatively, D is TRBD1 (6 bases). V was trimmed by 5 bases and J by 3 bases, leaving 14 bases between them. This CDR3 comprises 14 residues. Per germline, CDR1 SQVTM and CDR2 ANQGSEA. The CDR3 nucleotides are TGCAGCGTTCTCCGGACAGAGGTCTACAATGAGCAGTTCTTC. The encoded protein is CSVLRTEVYNEQFF.

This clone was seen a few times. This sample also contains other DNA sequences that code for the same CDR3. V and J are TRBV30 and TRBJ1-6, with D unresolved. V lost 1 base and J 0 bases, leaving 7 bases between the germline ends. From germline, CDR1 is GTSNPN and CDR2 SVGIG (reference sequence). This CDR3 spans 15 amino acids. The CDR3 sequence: CAWSGRSSYNSPLHF. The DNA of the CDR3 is TGTGCCTGGAGTGGTAGGAGCTCCTATAATTCACCCCTCCACTTT.

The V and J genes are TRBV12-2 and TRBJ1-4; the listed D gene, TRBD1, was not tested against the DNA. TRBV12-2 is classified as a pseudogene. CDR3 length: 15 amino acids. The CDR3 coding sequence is TGTGCAAGTCGCTTAAAAGACAGGGCAAGGGAAAAACTGTTTTTT. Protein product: CASRLKDRAREKLFF.

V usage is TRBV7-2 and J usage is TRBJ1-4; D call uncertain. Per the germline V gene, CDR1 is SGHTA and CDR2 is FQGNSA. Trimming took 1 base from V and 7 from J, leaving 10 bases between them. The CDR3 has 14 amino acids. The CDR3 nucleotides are TGTGCCAGCAGCTTAGAGGTTACGGGTGAAAAACTGTTTTTT. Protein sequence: CASSLEVTGEKLFF.

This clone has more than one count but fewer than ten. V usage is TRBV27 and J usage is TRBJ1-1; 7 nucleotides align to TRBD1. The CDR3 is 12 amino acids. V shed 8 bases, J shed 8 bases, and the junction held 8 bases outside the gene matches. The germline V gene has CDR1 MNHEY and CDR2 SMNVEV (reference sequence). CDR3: CASGARDREAFF. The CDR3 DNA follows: TGTGCCAGCGGAGCCCGGGACAGAGAAGCTTTCTTT.

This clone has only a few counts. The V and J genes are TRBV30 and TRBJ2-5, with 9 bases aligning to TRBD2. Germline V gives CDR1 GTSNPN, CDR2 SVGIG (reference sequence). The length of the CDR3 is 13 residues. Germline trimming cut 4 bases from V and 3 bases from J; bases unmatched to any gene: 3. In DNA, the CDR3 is TGTGCCTGGACTTTAGCGGGGGAAGAGACCCAGTACTTC. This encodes CAWTLAGEETQYF.

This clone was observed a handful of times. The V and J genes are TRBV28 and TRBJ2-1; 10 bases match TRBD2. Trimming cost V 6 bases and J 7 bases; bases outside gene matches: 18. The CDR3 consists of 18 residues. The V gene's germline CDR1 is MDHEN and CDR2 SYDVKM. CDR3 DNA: TGTGCCAGCAGCTCATCTATACTAGCGGGACTGGGGGAGAATGAGCAGTTCTTC. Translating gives CASSSSILAGLGENEQFF.

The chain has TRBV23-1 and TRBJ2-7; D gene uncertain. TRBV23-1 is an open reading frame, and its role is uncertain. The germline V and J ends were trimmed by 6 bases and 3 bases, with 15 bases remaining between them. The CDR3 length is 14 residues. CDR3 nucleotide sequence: TGCGCCAGCAGACTTGAGGAACGGTGCTACGAGCAGTACGTC. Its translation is CASRLEERCYEQYV.

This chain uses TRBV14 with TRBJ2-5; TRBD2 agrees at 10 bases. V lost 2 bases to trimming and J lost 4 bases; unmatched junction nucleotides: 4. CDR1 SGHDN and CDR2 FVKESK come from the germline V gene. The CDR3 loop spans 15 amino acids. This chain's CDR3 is CASSQLAGDGETQYF. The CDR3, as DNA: TGTGCCAGCAGCCAACTAGCGGGAGATGGAGAGACCCAGTACTTC.

The CDR3 DNA is TGTGCTAGTGGTTTGAATTCGGAGACCCAGTACTTC. It translates to CASGLNSETQYF. The J gene is TRBJ2-5, the V gene TRBV12-5; D remains ambiguous. Trimming stripped 2 bases from V and 5 bases from J, with 6 bases between. The CDR3 has 12 amino acids. In germline, CDR1 is LGHNT, CDR2 FRNRAP.

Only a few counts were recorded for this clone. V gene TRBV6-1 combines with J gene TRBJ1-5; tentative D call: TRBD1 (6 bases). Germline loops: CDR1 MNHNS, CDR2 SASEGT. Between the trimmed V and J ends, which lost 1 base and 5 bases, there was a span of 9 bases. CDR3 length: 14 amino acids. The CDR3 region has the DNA TGTGCCAGCAGTGAAGGGACAGCTCATCAGCCCCAGCATTTT. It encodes CASSEGTAHQPQHF.

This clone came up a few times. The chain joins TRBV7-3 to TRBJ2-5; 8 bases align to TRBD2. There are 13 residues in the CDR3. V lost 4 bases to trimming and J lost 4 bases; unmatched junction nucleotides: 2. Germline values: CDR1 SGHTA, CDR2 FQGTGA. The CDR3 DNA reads TGTGCCAGCAGCTCGGGGGGGGTAGAGACCCAGTACTTC. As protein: CASSSGGVETQYF. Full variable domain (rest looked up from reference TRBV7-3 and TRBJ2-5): GAGVSQTPSNKVTEKGKYVELRCDPISGHTALYWYRQSLGQGPEFLIYFQGTGAADDSGLPNDRFFAVRPEGSVSTLKIQRTERGDSAVYLCASSSGGVETQYFGPGTRLLVL.

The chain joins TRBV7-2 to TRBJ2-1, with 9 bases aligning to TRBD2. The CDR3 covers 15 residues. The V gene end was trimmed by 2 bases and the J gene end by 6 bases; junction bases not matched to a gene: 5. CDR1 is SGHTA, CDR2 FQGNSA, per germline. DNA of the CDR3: TGTGCCAGCAGCTTACTAGCGGGACCCCCCAATGAGCAGTTCTTC. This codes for CASSLLAGPPNEQFF.

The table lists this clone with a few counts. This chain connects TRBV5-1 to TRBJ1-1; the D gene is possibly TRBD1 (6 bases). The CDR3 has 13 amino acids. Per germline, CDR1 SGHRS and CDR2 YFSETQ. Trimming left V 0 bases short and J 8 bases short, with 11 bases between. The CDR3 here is CASSLERTAEAFF. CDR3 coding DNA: TGCGCCAGCAGCTTGGAGCGGACAGCCGAAGCTTTCTTT.

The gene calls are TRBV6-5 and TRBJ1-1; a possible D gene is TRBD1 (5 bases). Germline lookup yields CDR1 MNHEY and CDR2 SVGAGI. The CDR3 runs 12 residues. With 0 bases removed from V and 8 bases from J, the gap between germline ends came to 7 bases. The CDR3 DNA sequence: TGTGCCAGCAGTTACTCCGCAGGGGAAGCTTTCTTT. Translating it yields CASSYSAGEAFF.

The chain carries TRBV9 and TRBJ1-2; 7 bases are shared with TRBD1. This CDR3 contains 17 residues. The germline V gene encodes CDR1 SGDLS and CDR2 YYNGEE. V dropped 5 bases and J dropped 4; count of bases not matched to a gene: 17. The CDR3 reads CASRVGWERDSCYGYTF. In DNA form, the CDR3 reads TGTGCCAGCAGGGTTGGTTGGGAAAGGGACAGCTGCTATGGCTACACCTTC.

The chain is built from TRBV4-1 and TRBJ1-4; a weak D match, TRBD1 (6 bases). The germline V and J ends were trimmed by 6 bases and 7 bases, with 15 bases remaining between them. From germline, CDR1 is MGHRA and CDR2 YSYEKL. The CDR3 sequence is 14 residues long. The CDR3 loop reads CASSRTRQVEKLFF. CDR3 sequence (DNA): TGCGCCAGCAGTCGCACCAGACAGGTTGAAAAACTGTTTTTT.

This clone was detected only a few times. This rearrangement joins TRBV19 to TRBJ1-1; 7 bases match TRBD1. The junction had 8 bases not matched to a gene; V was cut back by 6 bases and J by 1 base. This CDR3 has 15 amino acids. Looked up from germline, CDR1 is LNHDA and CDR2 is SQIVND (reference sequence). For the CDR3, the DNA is TGTGCCAGTAGGGATCGAGGGACAGCGAACACTGAAGCTTTCTTT. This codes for CASRDRGTANTEAFF.

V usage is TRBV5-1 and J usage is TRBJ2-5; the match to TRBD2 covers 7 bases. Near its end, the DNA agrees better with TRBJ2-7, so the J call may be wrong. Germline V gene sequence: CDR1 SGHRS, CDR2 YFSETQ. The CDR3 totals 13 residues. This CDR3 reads CASSPTLADEQYF. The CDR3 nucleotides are TGCGCCAGCAGCCCGACCCTAGCGGACGAGCAGTACTTC.

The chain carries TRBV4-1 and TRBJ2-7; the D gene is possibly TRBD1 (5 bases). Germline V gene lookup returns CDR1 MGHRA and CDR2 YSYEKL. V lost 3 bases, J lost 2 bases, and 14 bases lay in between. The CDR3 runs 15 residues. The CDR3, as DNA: TGCGCCAGCAGCCACCAAGTAACAGGAGCCTACGAGCAGTACTTC. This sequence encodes CASSHQVTGAYEQYF.